These 16 T cell receptor beta chains share one sample of origin, sequenced in a study of shared clonotypes between healthy human individuals (TCRdb year 2020). Library preparation employed the immunoSEQ multiplex PCR assay. The immuneACCESS repertoire file appears here via TCRdb, limited to in-frame rearrangements. These files lack a portion of the clones; in checked studies, under half of the deficit traces to unresolved V genes, and the cause of the others is not known. Counted in this sample were roughly 1 million clones; roughly 70% of them appeared once. The ten largest clonotypes hold nearly 1.5% of the sample. The sample was memory CD4+ T cells sorted from blood. The meaning of the sample's cell subset or site label: CD45RA-negative fraction. Receptors originate from a man aged 18 to 30 in good health.

This chain uses TRBV7-2 with TRBJ2-3, with D unclear. The ends were cut back, 5 bases at V and 4 bases at J, with 22 bases in the middle. The V gene's germline CDR1 is SGHTA and CDR2 FQGNSA. The CDR3 spans 17 residues. In DNA, the CDR3 is TGTGCCAGCAGCGCCCCCCTAGGGTGGTCCACCTCAGATACGCAGTATTTT. It translates to CASSAPLGWSTSDTQYF.

The V gene is TRBV14, the J gene TRBJ2-4, with a possible D match to TRBD2 (6 bases). CDR3 length equals 15 residues. V dropped 3 bases and J dropped 6 bases, with 15 bases sitting between them. Per germline, CDR1 SGHDN and CDR2 FVKESK. CDR3 bases: TGTGCCAGCAGCCATCCCCGGGACTGGGGAAACATTCAGTACTTC. Protein: CASSHPRDWGNIQYF.

The chain couples TRBV7-2 to TRBJ1-2, with 7 positions matching TRBD1. After removal of 2 bases from V and 1 base from J, the junction contained 10 bases not matched to a gene. Germline lookup yields CDR1 SGHTA and CDR2 FQGNSA. The CDR3 length is 17 residues. In nucleotides, the CDR3 is TGTGCCAGCAGCTTAACCGGGACAGAAAAGGTTAACTATGGCTACACCTTC. Its protein is CASSLTGTEKVNYGYTF.

CDR3 sequence reads: CASSIFPRSASYGYTF. As DNA, the CDR3 is TGTGCCAGTAGTATTTTCCCACGCAGTGCTTCTTATGGCTACACCTTC. The rearrangement links TRBV19 to TRBJ1-2; D gene ambiguous. This CDR3 is built from 16 residues. Germline CDR1 reads LNHDA; CDR2 reads SQIVND (reference sequence). Trimming cost V 3 bases and J 5 bases, with 19 bases left between them.

The chain has TRBV4-3 and TRBJ2-5, with 10 bases that match TRBD1. The trim removed 4 bases at V and 4 bases at J, leaving 6 bases unmatched. The CDR3 runs 15 residues. Germline values: CDR1 LGHNA, CDR2 YSLEER. The CDR3 reads CASSPGQGRGETQYF. The DNA for the CDR3 is TGCGCCAGCAGCCCGGGACAGGGGAGGGGAGAGACCCAGTACTTC.

The rearrangement uses TRBV5-4 and TRBJ2-2; D is possibly TRBD1 (6 bases). There are 15 residues in the CDR3. The V end was cut by 4 bases, the J end by 8 bases, with 18 bases between. Per germline, CDR1 SGHNT and CDR2 YYREEE (reference sequence). CDR3 DNA: TGTGCCAGCAGCCCGCGGCAGGGGCGCGGAGGGGAGCTGTTTTTT. It codes for CASSPRQGRGGELFF.

CDR3 protein: CASSERLAGGNEQFF. The DNA of the CDR3 is TGCGCCAGCAGTGAGAGACTAGCGGGGGGCAATGAGCAGTTCTTC. The chain carries TRBV10-1 and TRBJ2-1; TRBD2 aligns across 13 bases. V gave up 2 bases and J gave up 6 bases; unmatched junction bases: 1. This CDR3 has 15 residues. Germline CDR1 reads WNHNN; CDR2 reads SYGVQD (reference sequence).

This chain connects TRBV6-6 to TRBJ1-1; D call uncertain. The CDR3 extends over 12 amino acids. Trimming removed 7 bases from V and 5 bases from J, with 11 bases in between. In germline, CDR1 is MNHNY, CDR2 SVGAGI (reference sequence). CDR3 nucleotides: TGTGCCAGCATATATGAAAGAACTGAAGCTTTCTTT. Translated: CASIYERTEAFF.

This clone appeared a single time. The chain couples TRBV11-3 to TRBJ1-4; the match to TRBD1 covers 8 bases. Germline loops: CDR1 SGHNT, CDR2 YENEEA. J was trimmed by 4 bases and V by 2 bases; bases with no gene match: 6. CDR3 length equals 16 residues. Here the CDR3 reads CASSLSRDRINEKLFF. CDR3 DNA sequence: TGTGCCAGCAGCTTAAGCCGGGACAGGATTAATGAAAAACTGTTTTTT.

The gene calls are TRBV2 and TRBJ2-1, with 10 bases fitting TRBD2. The CDR3 extends over 16 amino acids. Germline-derived CDR1 and CDR2 are SNHLY and FYNNEI. Trimming removed 1 base from V and 15 bases from J; junction bases left unmatched: 15. The CDR3 bases are TGTGCCAGCAGTGAAGATAGCGGGGGGCTGAATCTCTTGCCGTTCTTC. This translates into CASSEDSGGLNLLPFF.

The chain joins TRBV10-2 to TRBJ1-5; tentatively, D is TRBD1 (6 bases). Trimming stripped 6 bases from V and 0 bases from J, with 9 bases between. Germline values: CDR1 WSHSY, CDR2 SAAADI. The CDR3 covers 14 residues. The CDR3 sequence: CASRDSLSNQPQHF. The CDR3 DNA reads as TGCGCCAGCAGGGACAGCCTTAGCAATCAGCCCCAGCATTTT.

This chain connects TRBV15 to TRBJ2-7, with D perhaps TRBD1 or TRBD2 (5 bases each). This CDR3 comprises 14 residues. Deletions cut 6 bases from V and 3 bases from J, with 15 bases between. Germline loops: CDR1 LNHNV, CDR2 YYDKDF (reference sequence). In nucleotides, the CDR3 is TGTGCCACCAGTAAGCTCCGGGACGGCTACGAGCAGTACTTC. As protein: CATSKLRDGYEQYF.

The chain joins TRBV6-5 to TRBJ1-2; the match to TRBD1 covers 12 bases. The CDR3 is 14 amino acids. Germline CDR1 reads MNHEY; CDR2 reads SVGAGI. With 9 bases clipped from V and 10 bases from J, the junction kept 12 bases outside the gene matches. The chain's CDR3 is CASGSAGTGGDYTF. In DNA form, the CDR3 reads TGTGCCAGTGGGTCCGCCGGGACAGGGGGCGACTACACCTTC.

This clone was recorded once. The chain combines TRBV5-1 with TRBJ1-2; 7 positions agree with TRBD1. The CDR3 spans 15 residues. Trimming took 0 bases from V and 7 from J; bases not matched to a gene: 9. Germline V lookup: CDR1 SGHRS, CDR2 YFSETQ. CDR3 sequence: CASSLAPGTERGYTF. CDR3 nucleotides: TGCGCCAGCAGCTTGGCACCCGGGACAGAGCGTGGCTACACCTTC.

The CDR3 DNA reads TGTGCCAGCAGCTTAGATCGGGTCAATGAGCAGTTCTTC. Its translation: CASSLDRVNEQFF. The genes are TRBV11-3 and TRBJ2-1; no reliable D call. Germline V CDR1 and CDR2: SGHNT, YENEEA. This CDR3 has 13 residues. V gave up 0 bases and J gave up 6 bases, with 6 bases separating them. Variable domain in full (rest from reference TRBV11-3 and TRBJ2-1): EAGVVQSPRYKIIEKKQPVAFWCNPISGHNTLYWYLQNLGQGPELLIRYENEEAVDDSQLPKDRFSAERLKGVDSTLKIQPAELGDSAVYLCASSLDRVNEQFFGPGTRLTVL.

The chain recombines TRBV6-6 with TRBJ2-7; D may be TRBD1 or TRBD2 (5 bases each). Germline V gives CDR1 MNHNY, CDR2 SVGAGI (reference sequence). The CDR3 totals 11 residues. Between the trimmed V and J ends, which lost 6 bases and 6 bases, there was a span of 9 bases. CDR3 sequence reads: CASSVRGEQYF. CDR3 DNA: TGTGCCAGCAGCGTGAGGGGCGAGCAGTACTTC.